This T cell receptor (beta chain) was sequenced for a study of blood T cells in healthy people across ages. A word on this clonotype: A much larger clone differs by one base, so this may be a read error.

CDR1 is WNHNN and CDR2 is SYGVQD in the germline V gene (reference sequence). The CDR3 runs to 16 residues. Then a second PCR, running roughly 7 to 11 cycles, was carried out with a sample-barcoded 5' primer and a J-beta primer mix. TCRdb processed the 5' RACE reads anew with MiXCR; each CDR3 protein has one entry. In the table there are approximately 670,000 distinct CDR3 sequences, roughly 43% of which are singletons. V and J are TRBV10-1 and TRBJ2-5; 10 bases align to TRBD2. The TCR sequence derives from a man older than 75 in good health. Sequenced material: blood. The CDR3 region is CASSESSGRAGETLYF. The CDR3 nucleotides are TGCGCCAGCAGTGAGTCAAGCGGGAGGGCCGGTGAGACCCTGTACTTC.